These 25 T cell receptor beta chains came from one sample sequenced in a study of blood T cell repertoires in COVID-19. Method: immunoSEQ multiplex PCR; TCRdb's copy keeps in-frame clones and lacks some. Here the sample spans some 400,000 clones, roughly 91% being singletons. Sequencing was done on a sample of PBMCs or T cells enriched from blood (not recorded which). These receptors were collected from a woman under 40 who had recovered from COVID-19.

The J gene is TRBJ1-2, the V gene TRBV4-1, with 8 bases aligning to TRBD1. The CDR3 runs to 15 residues. The germline gives CDR1 MGHRA, CDR2 YSYEKL. V lost 1 base to trimming and J lost 4 bases; unmatched junction nucleotides: 5. The CDR3: CASSQVPGGGYGYTF. The CDR3 DNA reads as TGCGCCAGCAGCCAAGTTCCAGGGGGCGGCTATGGCTACACCTTC.

The chain combines TRBV5-1 with TRBJ2-1; TRBD1 is a possible D gene (5 bases). CDR1 is SGHRS and CDR2 is YFSETQ in the germline V gene. The CDR3 is made up of 16 amino acids. The V gene lost 0 bases and the J gene lost 1 base, with 11 bases spanning the gap. In DNA, the CDR3 is TGCGCCAGCAGCTTGGCCGTAGGGGCATCCTACAATGAGCAGTTCTTC. Amino acids: CASSLAVGASYNEQFF.

V and J are TRBV11-2 and TRBJ2-1; TRBD2 agrees at 9 bases. V shed 0 bases, J shed 5 bases, and the junction held 8 bases outside the gene matches. There are 17 residues in the CDR3. The germline V gene has CDR1 SGHAT and CDR2 FQNNGV. The CDR3 nucleotides read TGTGCCAGCAGCTTAGATTTTTGGGGACTAGCTGACAATGAGCAGTTCTTC. Encoded protein: CASSLDFWGLADNEQFF. Full variable domain (rest looked up from reference TRBV11-2 and TRBJ2-1): EAGVAQSPRYKIIEKRQSVAFWCNPISGHATLYWYQQILGQGPKLLIQFQNNGVVDDSQLPKDRFSAERLKGVDSTLKIQPAKLEDSAVYLCASSLDFWGLADNEQFFGPGTRLTVL.

The chain uses TRBV2 and TRBJ1-4; D is unclear. Germline V CDR1 and CDR2: SNHLY, FYNNEI. CDR3 size: 12 residues. V gave up 5 bases and J gave up 8 bases, with 9 bases separating them. CDR3 amino acids: CASSQEREKLFF. The CDR3 region has the DNA TGTGCCAGCAGTCAGGAAAGGGAAAAACTGTTTTTT.

This chain connects TRBV7-9 to TRBJ1-6, with 8 bases fitting TRBD1. The CDR3 is made up of 15 amino acids. Germline V gene lookup returns CDR1 SEHNR and CDR2 FQNEAQ (reference sequence). V was clipped by 1 base and J by 4 bases; unmatched bases: 0. The CDR3 loop is CASSLGTGYNSPLHF. CDR3 DNA: TGTGCCAGCAGCTTAGGGACAGGGTATAATTCACCCCTCCACTTT.

This clone was seen a few times. The V call is TRBV12-5, the J call TRBJ1-1; TRBD1 matches 8 bases. There are 18 residues in the CDR3. V dropped 3 bases and J dropped 0; count of bases not matched to a gene: 12. The germline CDR1 and CDR2 sequences are LGHNT and FRNRAP. The CDR3: CASGFQGASPRMNTEAFF. CDR3 nucleotide sequence: TGTGCTAGTGGTTTCCAGGGGGCGTCACCTAGGATGAACACTGAAGCTTTCTTT.

This clone has just a few counts. The chain has TRBV4-2 and TRBJ2-1; D may be TRBD1 (6 bases). CDR1 LGHNA and CDR2 YNFKEQ come from the germline V gene. CDR3 length: 15 residues. V was trimmed by 1 base and J by 3 bases, leaving 10 bases between them. The CDR3 is CASSQVTGYYNEQFF. CDR3 coding DNA: TGTGCCAGCAGCCAAGTCACAGGGTACTACAATGAGCAGTTCTTC.

This clone was detected only a few times. The chain couples TRBV6-6 to TRBJ1-1, with a weak D call TRBD1 (6 bases). Germline V gene lookup returns CDR1 MNHNY and CDR2 SVGAGI (reference sequence). Trimming stripped 6 bases from V and 6 bases from J, with 20 bases between. This CDR3 has 15 amino acids. The CDR3, as DNA: TGTGCCAGCAGCGAACGATCCACAGGGTCGGCTGAAGCTTTCTTT. It encodes CASSERSTGSAEAFF.

The chain couples TRBV2 to TRBJ2-7; 9 positions agree with TRBD2. From germline, CDR1 is SNHLY and CDR2 FYNNEI. The V and J ends lost 7 bases and 5 bases, in that order; junction bases with no gene match: 9. The CDR3 sequence is 14 residues long. The CDR3 bases are TGTGCCAGCATGCGGGGGGGCGCTCGGGACGAGCAGTACTTC. Residues: CASMRGGARDEQYF.

The genes are TRBV29-1 and TRBJ2-7; D might be TRBD1 (5 bases). CDR3 length: 16 residues. Germline V lookup: CDR1 SQVTM, CDR2 ANQGSEA. Trimming removed 3 bases from V and 7 bases from J, with 25 bases in between. CDR3 residues: CSVDRWGGPEAREQYF. CDR3 DNA: TGCAGCGTTGATCGGTGGGGCGGCCCCGAAGCAAGGGAGCAGTACTTC.

This chain connects TRBV4-3 to TRBJ2-1, with 8 bases that match TRBD2. Losses at the gene ends were 3 bases for V and 5 bases for J; bases not matched to a gene: 9. This CDR3 comprises 16 residues. Per the germline V gene, CDR1 is LGHNA and CDR2 is YSLEER. The CDR3 loop reads CASSQLPGLGDNEQFF. In DNA form, the CDR3 reads TGCGCCAGCAGCCAGTTACCGGGACTAGGCGACAATGAGCAGTTCTTC.

CDR3 region: CASSPVGGQRDGYTF. As DNA, the CDR3 is TGCGCCAGCAGCCCCGTTGGGGGACAGCGAGATGGCTACACCTTC. The chain carries TRBV5-1 and TRBJ1-2; 7 nucleotides agree with TRBD1. The CDR3 is made up of 15 amino acids. CDR1 SGHRS and CDR2 YFSETQ come from the germline V gene. The trim removed 4 bases at V and 6 bases at J, leaving 12 bases unmatched.

The genes are TRBV21-1 and TRBJ1-1; TRBD1 reflects the table's D call only, with no check against the DNA. TRBV21-1 is a pseudogene segment. The CDR3 extends over 16 amino acids. CDR3 nucleotides: TGTGCCAGCAGCACCCCTAGGAACAGGGAATGGACTGAAGCTTTCTTT. This codes for CASSTPRNREWTEAFF.

This clone came up once. This rearrangement joins TRBV29-1 to TRBJ2-1; 8 bases line up with TRBD1. This CDR3 spans 14 amino acids. Germline CDR1 is SQVTM and CDR2 is ANQGSEA. The trim removed 6 bases at V and 7 bases at J, leaving 11 bases unmatched. The CDR3, as DNA: TGCAGCGTAGCACAATCGACAGGGGAGAATGAGCAGTTCTTC. Protein product: CSVAQSTGENEQFF.

The CDR3 is CSASLGADYEQYF. The CDR3 DNA sequence: TGCAGTGCTAGTTTAGGGGCCGACTACGAGCAGTACTTC. The chain combines TRBV20-1 with TRBJ2-7, with D possibly being TRBD1 (5 bases). The V gene lost 3 bases and the J gene lost 3 bases, with 12 bases spanning the gap. The CDR3 has 13 amino acids. Germline lookup yields CDR1 DFQATT and CDR2 SNEGSKA (reference sequence).

This clone has only a few counts. V and J are TRBV4-2 and TRBJ2-2; TRBD1 aligns across 11 bases. The germline V gene has CDR1 LGHNA and CDR2 YNFKEQ. The V gene end was trimmed by 4 bases and the J gene end by 5 bases; junction bases not matched to a gene: 6. The CDR3 runs to 16 residues. The CDR3 bases are TGTGCCAGCAGCCCCGGACAGGGGGCAGAGACCGGGGAGCTGTTTTTT. Residues: CASSPGQGAETGELFF.

The chain links TRBV2 to TRBJ1-5; TRBD1 agrees at 9 bases. With V trimmed by 10 bases and J by 7 bases, 14 bases remained unmatched. Germline V CDR1 and CDR2: SNHLY, FYNNEI. The CDR3 loop spans 15 amino acids. The CDR3 sequence is CATGGGQGIGQPQHF. In DNA form, the CDR3 reads TGTGCCACCGGGGGGGGACAGGGAATAGGACAGCCCCAGCATTTT.

The chain recombines TRBV4-1 with TRBJ1-2; 12 bases are a match to TRBD1. The CDR3 has 16 amino acids. The J segment lost 4 bases and the V segment lost 4 bases, leaving 7 bases of the junction unmatched. Germline loops: CDR1 MGHRA, CDR2 YSYEKL. The CDR3 coding sequence is TGCGCCAGCAGCCGCGGGACAGGGGGCTGGAGCTATGGCTACACCTTC. Translation gives CASSRGTGGWSYGYTF.

The gene calls are TRBV5-1 and TRBJ2-5; 7 bases map to TRBD1. Germline V lookup: CDR1 SGHRS, CDR2 YFSETQ. The CDR3 length is 14 residues. V dropped 2 bases and J dropped 5; count of bases not matched to a gene: 6. The CDR3 loop is CASSFLTGPETQYF. The CDR3 coding sequence is TGCGCCAGCAGCTTCCTGACAGGGCCCGAGACCCAGTACTTC.

This clone was seen once. The V call is TRBV7-2, the J call TRBJ1-1, with D maybe TRBD1 (5 bases). Germline V CDR1 and CDR2: SGHTA, FQGNSA. Trimming cost V 1 base and J 4 bases, with 10 bases left between them. The CDR3 length is 14 residues. CDR3 in amino acids: CASSLDAGGTEAFF. The CDR3 nucleotides are TGTGCCAGCAGCTTAGACGCGGGGGGCACTGAAGCTTTCTTT.

This chain joins TRBV7-2 and TRBJ2-1; tentative D call: TRBD2 (5 bases). CDR1 is SGHTA, CDR2 FQGNSA, per germline. V gave up 4 bases and J gave up 7 bases, with 11 bases separating them. CDR3 length: 13 residues. Here the CDR3 DNA reads TGTGCCAGCAGCTATATAGGCGGGAATGAGCAGTTCTTC. Its translation is CASSYIGGNEQFF.

In DNA, the CDR3 is TGTGCCAGCAGCATAAGGCCCTATCGGACAGCCAACACTGAAGCTTTCTTT. It yields the protein CASSIRPYRTANTEAFF. J is TRBJ1-1 and V is TRBV7-2; D perhaps matches TRBD1 (6 bases). Trimming took off 5 bases at V and 2 bases at J, with 21 bases between the two ends. Germline-derived CDR1 and CDR2 are SGHTA and FQGNSA. The CDR3 extends over 17 amino acids. Supplemented by reference TRBV7-2 and TRBJ1-1, the full variable domain reads GAGVSQSPSNKVTEKGKDVELRCDPISGHTALYWYRQSLGQGLEFLIYFQGNSAPDKSGLPSDRFSAERTGGSVSTLTIQRTQQEDSAVYLCASSIRPYRTANTEAFFGQGTRLTVV.

The genes are TRBV2 and TRBJ2-6; a possible D gene is TRBD1 (5 bases). The CDR3 totals 13 residues. CDR1 is SNHLY, CDR2 FYNNEI, per germline. The CDR3 coding sequence is TGTGCGATCGTGGGGCCTGGGGCCAACGTCCTGACTTTC. Amino acid sequence: CAIVGPGANVLTF.

This chain uses TRBV27 with TRBJ1-1; weak D call: TRBD1 (6 bases). This CDR3 is 14 amino acids long. V lost 6 bases, J lost 1 base, and 12 bases lay in between. Germline-derived CDR1 and CDR2 are MNHEY and SMNVEV (reference sequence). This chain's CDR3 is CASSYRARNTEAFF. CDR3 bases: TGTGCCAGCAGCTACAGGGCTAGGAACACTGAAGCTTTCTTT.

The chain combines TRBV6-2 or TRBV6-3 with TRBJ1-1; D call uncertain. The germline V gene has CDR1 MNHEY and CDR2 SVGEGT. The length of the CDR3 is 21 residues. Trimming took 1 base from V and 1 from J, leaving 28 bases between them. The CDR3: CASSYYGLTGVLFMENTEAFF. The CDR3 DNA is TGTGCCAGCAGTTACTACGGGCTGACCGGGGTCCTCTTTATGGAGAACACTGAAGCTTTCTTT.